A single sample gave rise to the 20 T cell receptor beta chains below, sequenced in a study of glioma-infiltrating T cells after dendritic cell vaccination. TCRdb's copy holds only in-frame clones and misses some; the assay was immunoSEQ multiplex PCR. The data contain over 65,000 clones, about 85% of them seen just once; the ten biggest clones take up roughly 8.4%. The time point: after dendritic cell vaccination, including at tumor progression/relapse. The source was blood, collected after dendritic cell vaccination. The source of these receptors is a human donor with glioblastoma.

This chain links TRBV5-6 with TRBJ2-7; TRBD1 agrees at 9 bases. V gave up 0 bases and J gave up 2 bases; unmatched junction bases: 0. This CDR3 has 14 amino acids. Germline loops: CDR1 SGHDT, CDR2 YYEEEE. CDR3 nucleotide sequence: TGTGCCAGCAGCTTGGGGACAGGGGCCTACGAGCAGTACTTC. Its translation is CASSLGTGAYEQYF.

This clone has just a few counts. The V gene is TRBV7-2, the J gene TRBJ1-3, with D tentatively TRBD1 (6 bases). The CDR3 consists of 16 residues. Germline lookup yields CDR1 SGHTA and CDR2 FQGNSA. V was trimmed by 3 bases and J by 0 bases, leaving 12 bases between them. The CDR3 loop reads CASSLATGLSGNTIYF. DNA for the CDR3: TGTGCCAGCAGCTTGGCGACAGGCCTCTCTGGAAACACCATATATTTT.

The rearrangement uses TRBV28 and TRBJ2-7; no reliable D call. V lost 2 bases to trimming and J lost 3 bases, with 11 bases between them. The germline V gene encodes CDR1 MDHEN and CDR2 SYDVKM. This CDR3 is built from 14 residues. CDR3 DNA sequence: TGTGCCAGCAGTTTACATCACAGCTACTACGAGCAGTACTTC. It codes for CASSLHHSYYEQYF.

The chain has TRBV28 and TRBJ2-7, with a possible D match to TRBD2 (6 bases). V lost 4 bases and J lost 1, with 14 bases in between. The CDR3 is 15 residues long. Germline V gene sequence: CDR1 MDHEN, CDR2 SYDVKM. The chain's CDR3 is CASSSLGLASYEQYF. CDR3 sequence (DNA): TGTGCCAGCAGTTCATTGGGGCTAGCGTCCTACGAGCAGTACTTC.

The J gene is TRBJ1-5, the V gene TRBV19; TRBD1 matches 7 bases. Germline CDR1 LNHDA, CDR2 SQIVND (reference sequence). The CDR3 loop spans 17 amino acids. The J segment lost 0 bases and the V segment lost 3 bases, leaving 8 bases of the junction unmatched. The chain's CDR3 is CASSIKHTGDSNQPQHF. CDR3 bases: TGTGCCAGTAGTATCAAACACACAGGGGATAGCAATCAGCCCCAGCATTTT.

CDR3 sequence reads: CASSLAQGLAYNEQFF. CDR3 DNA sequence: TGCGCCAGCAGCTTGGCCCAAGGACTAGCTTACAATGAGCAGTTCTTC. V gene TRBV5-1 combines with J gene TRBJ2-1, with 8 bases lining up with TRBD2. The junction had 6 bases not matched to a gene; V was cut back by 0 bases and J by 4 bases. The CDR3 runs to 16 residues. Germline V gene data show CDR1 as SGHRS and CDR2 as YFSETQ.

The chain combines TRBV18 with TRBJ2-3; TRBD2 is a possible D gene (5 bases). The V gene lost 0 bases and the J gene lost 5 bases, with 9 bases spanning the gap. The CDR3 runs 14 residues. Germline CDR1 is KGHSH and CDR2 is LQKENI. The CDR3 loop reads CASSPPSVLDTQYF. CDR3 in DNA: TGTGCCAGCTCACCACCTAGCGTCTTAGATACGCAGTATTTT.

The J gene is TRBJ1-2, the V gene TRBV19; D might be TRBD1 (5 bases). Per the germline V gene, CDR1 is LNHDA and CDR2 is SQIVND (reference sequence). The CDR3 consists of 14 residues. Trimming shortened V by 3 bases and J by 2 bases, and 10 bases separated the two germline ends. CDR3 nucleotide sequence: TGTGCCAGTAGTATTCAGGAGGGGAACTATGGCTACACCTTC. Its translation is CASSIQEGNYGYTF.

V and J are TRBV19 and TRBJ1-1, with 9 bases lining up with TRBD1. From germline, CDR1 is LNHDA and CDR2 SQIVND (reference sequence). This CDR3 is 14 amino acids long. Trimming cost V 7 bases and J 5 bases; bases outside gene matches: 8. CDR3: CASTPQGARTEAFF. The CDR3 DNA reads TGTGCCAGTACCCCACAGGGGGCCCGTACTGAAGCTTTCTTT.

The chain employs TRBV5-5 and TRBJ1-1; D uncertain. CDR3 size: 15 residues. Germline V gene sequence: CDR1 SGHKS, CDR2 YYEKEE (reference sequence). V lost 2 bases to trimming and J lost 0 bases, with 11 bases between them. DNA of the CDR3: TGTGCCAGCAGCTTTAGCCGCTATCTGAACACTGAAGCTTTCTTT. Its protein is CASSFSRYLNTEAFF.

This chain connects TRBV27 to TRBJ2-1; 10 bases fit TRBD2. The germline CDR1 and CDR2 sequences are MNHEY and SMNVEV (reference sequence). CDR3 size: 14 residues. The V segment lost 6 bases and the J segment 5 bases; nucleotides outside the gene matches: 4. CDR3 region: CASRKAGGDNEQFF. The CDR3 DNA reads TGTGCCAGCAGAAAAGCGGGAGGGGACAATGAGCAGTTCTTC.

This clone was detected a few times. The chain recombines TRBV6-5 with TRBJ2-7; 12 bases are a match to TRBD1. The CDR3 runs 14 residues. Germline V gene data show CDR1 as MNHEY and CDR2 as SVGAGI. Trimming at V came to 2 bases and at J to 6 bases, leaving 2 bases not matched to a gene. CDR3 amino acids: CASSYGDRGPEQYF. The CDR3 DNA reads TGTGCCAGCAGTTACGGGGACAGGGGGCCCGAGCAGTACTTC.

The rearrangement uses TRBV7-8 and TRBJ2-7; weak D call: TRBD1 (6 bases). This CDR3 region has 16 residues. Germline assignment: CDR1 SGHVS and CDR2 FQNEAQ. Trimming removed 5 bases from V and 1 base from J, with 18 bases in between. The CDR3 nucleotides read TGTGCCAGCAGCCCACGGCAGGGGAATCCTTCCTACGAGCAGTACTTC. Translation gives CASSPRQGNPSYEQYF.

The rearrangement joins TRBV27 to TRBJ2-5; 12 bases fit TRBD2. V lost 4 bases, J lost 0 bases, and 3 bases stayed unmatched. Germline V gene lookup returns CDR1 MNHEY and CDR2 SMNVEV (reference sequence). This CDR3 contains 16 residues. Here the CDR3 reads CASSSRTSGDQETQYF. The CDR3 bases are TGTGCCAGCAGTTCACGGACTAGCGGGGACCAAGAGACCCAGTACTTC.

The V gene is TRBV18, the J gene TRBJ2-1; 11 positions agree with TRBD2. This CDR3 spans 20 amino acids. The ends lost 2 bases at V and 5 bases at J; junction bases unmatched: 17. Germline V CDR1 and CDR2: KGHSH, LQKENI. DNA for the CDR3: TGTGCCAGCTCACCATCACCCAGGCGGACTAGCGGGTGGTATGACAATGAGCAGTTCTTC. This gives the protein CASSPSPRRTSGWYDNEQFF.

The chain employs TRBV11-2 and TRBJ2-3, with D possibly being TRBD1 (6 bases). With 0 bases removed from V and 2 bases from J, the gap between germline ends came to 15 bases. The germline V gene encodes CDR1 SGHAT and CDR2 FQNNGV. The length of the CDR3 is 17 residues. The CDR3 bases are TGTGCCAGCAGCTTAGATTTTTGGGGGCCCGTCACAGATACGCAGTATTTT. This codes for CASSLDFWGPVTDTQYF.

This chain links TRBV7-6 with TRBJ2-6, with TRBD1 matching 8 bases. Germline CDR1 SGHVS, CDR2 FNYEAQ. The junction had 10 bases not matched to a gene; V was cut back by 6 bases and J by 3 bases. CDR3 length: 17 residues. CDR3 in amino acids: CASSDETGAYGANVLTF. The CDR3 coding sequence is TGTGCCAGCAGTGACGAGACAGGGGCTTATGGGGCCAACGTCCTGACTTTC.

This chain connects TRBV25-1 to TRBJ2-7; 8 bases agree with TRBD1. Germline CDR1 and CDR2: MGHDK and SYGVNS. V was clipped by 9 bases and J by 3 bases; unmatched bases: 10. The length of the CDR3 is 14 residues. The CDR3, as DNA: TGTGCCAGTTCACGCCGGGACAGGCTCTACGAGCAGTACTTC. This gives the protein CASSRRDRLYEQYF.

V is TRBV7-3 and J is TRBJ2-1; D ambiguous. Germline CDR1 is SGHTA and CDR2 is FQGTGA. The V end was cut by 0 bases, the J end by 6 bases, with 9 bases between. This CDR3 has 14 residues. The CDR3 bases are TGTGCCAGCAGCTTAACCAATTCGGTCAATGAGCAGTTCTTC. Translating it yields CASSLTNSVNEQFF.

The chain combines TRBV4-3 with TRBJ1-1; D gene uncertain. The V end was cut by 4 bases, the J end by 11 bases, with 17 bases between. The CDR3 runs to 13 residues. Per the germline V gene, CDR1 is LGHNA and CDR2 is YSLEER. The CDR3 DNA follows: TGCGCCAGCAGCCTATGGGCAGGTACTTGGGCTTTCTTT. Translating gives CASSLWAGTWAFF.